This note documents a single T cell receptor (beta chain) sequence. The target antigen is unknown. The sample comes from a study of CD8 T cells in Susac syndrome. This CDR3 is built from 17 residues. V lost 5 bases, J lost 1 base, and 9 bases stayed unmatched. Study outcomes and limitations: The authors acknowledged that the study's TCR sequencing and HLA analysis involved relatively few individuals.

Random hexamers were used to reverse transcribe roughly 0.45 to 1 ug of RNA. Coverage of TCR beta CDR3 amplification by immunoSEQ multiplex PCR extended to 54 Vbeta and 13 Jbeta. TCRdb processed the immunoSEQ multiplex PCR reads anew with MiXCR; each CDR3 protein has one entry. In the table there are around 71,000 distinct CDR3 sequences, around 96% of which are singletons. From blood CD8+ and CD4+ T cells, the TCR beta chain was sequenced. Negative isolation yielded the CD8+ and CD4+ T cells, while FACS enriched the TEMRA cells. The chain has TRBV12-3 or TRBV12-4 and TRBJ2-5; 11 bases match TRBD2. Input material: CD4+ T cells from PBMCs. This clonotype originated in a human donor with multiple sclerosis. The CDR3 sequence is CASSRTSGGVLQETQYF. As DNA, the CDR3 is TGTGCCAGCAGTCGTACTAGCGGGGGCGTCCTCCAAGAGACCCAGTACTTC.